Detailed here is one T cell receptor beta chain. Its antigen is not identified. This specimen comes from a study of T cell responses to AZD1222 COVID-19 vaccine. General study points: Compared with day 0, the breadth and depth of the Spike-specific TCR repertoire rose significantly after two doses of AZD1222. Spike was spanned by vaccine-associated CD4 TCRs, with dominance at 160-218 and 743-854. Donor demographics were predominantly white British with a female majority; clonal diversity may be underestimated.

Looked up from germline, CDR1 is SGHRS and CDR2 is YFSETQ. V was clipped by 0 bases and J by 5 bases, with 15 bases between them. The CDR3 covers 16 residues. Sequencing used immunoSEQ multiplex PCR; TCRdb keeps in-frame clones, though not all of them. The sample yields about 150,000 clones, under 95% seen once. This TCR was recovered from an adult in good health. V and J are TRBV5-1 and TRBJ1-5; D is unresolved. Sequencing used peripheral blood, obtained on day 0 of AZD1222 vaccination. CDR3 sequence: CASSLVVGTFDQPQHF. The CDR3 DNA sequence: TGCGCCAGCAGCTTGGTGGTGGGAACATTTGATCAGCCCCAGCATTTT.